The 30 T cell receptor beta chains reported below all come from one sample, sequenced in a study of blood T cells in healthy people across ages. Primers used in a second PCR of about 7 to 12 cycles were a sample-barcoded 5' primer and a J-beta primer mix. TCRdb re-called the 5' RACE reads through MiXCR, storing one row per CDR3 protein. The profile shows 1.5 million to 2 million distinct CDR3 sequences, roughly 50% of them singletons. The sequenced sample consisted of blood. The receptors here all came from a woman aged 40-49 years in good health.

The gene calls are TRBV15 and TRBJ1-6, with D tentatively TRBD1 (5 bases). Trimming pared 0 bases from V and 7 bases from J, leaving 10 bases between. There are 15 residues in the CDR3. Germline lookup yields CDR1 LNHNV and CDR2 YYDKDF (reference sequence). The CDR3 DNA reads TGTGCCACCAGCAGAGAACGGGGGGGAAATTCACCCCTCCACTTT. Protein product: CATSRERGGNSPLHF.

The J gene is TRBJ2-3, the V gene TRBV7-9, with 7 bases that match TRBD2. Per the germline V gene, CDR1 is SEHNR and CDR2 is FQNEAQ (reference sequence). CDR3 length equals 14 residues. V lost 9 bases to trimming and J lost 3 bases; unmatched junction nucleotides: 9. CDR3 DNA sequence: TGTGCCAGTCGTGAGATGGGGGGGACAGATACGCAGTATTTT. It codes for CASREMGGTDTQYF.

The chain joins TRBV5-1 to TRBJ2-7; no clear D gene. The CDR3 is 15 residues long. With 4 bases removed from V and 1 base from J, the gap between germline ends came to 15 bases. Germline CDR1 SGHRS, CDR2 YFSETQ. The CDR3 DNA reads as TGCGCCAGCAGCCCTCGAGAGGCCCCATCCTACGAGCAGTACTTC. Encoded protein: CASSPREAPSYEQYF.

This clonotype was seen a few times. The chain combines TRBV7-2 with TRBJ2-3; TRBD2 matches at 7 bases. This CDR3 contains 14 residues. The junction had 6 bases not matched to a gene; V was cut back by 5 bases and J by 4 bases. Germline assignment: CDR1 SGHTA and CDR2 FQGNSA. As DNA, the CDR3 is TGTGCCAGCAGCGTGCGGGGGACGGCAGATACGCAGTATTTT. The encoded protein is CASSVRGTADTQYF.

The chain has TRBV27 and TRBJ1-5; D ambiguous. Looked up from germline, CDR1 is MNHEY and CDR2 is SMNVEV (reference sequence). There are 14 residues in the CDR3. V was cut by 3 bases and J by 0 bases, with 6 bases left in between. Here the CDR3 reads CASSFPHSNQPQHF. The CDR3 DNA reads TGTGCCAGCAGTTTTCCCCATAGCAATCAGCCCCAGCATTTT.

This chain links TRBV28 with TRBJ2-4; possible D gene TRBD2, 5 bases. V was clipped by 6 bases and J by 1 base, with 19 bases between them. Germline V lookup: CDR1 MDHEN, CDR2 SYDVKM. The length of the CDR3 is 17 residues. As DNA, the CDR3 is TGTGCCAGCAGAACCTACATGCGGGTAGCGGCCAAAAACATTCAGTACTTC. Protein: CASRTYMRVAAKNIQYF. Complete variable domain (other parts from reference TRBV28 and TRBJ2-4): DVKVTQSSRYLVKRTGEKVFLECVQDMDHENMFWYRQDPGLGLRLIYFSYDVKMKEKGDIPEGYSVSREKKERFSLILESASTNQTSMYLCASRTYMRVAAKNIQYFGAGTRLSVL.

This clonotype was seen more than once but under ten times. The V and J genes are TRBV9 and TRBJ2-5, with D possibly being TRBD2 (5 bases). With 6 bases removed from V and 4 bases from J, the gap between germline ends came to 22 bases. The length of the CDR3 is 16 residues. Germline CDR1 is SGDLS and CDR2 is YYNGEE. In nucleotides, the CDR3 is TGTGCCAGCACCCAAACATCGCGGGCAGATATAGAGACCCAGTACTTC. Translation: CASTQTSRADIETQYF.

Note on this clonotype: A read error may account for a junction end that differs from germline. The chain links TRBV29-1 to TRBJ2-2, with TRBD1 matching 8 bases. CDR1 and CDR2 (germline): SQVTM, ANQGSEA. The CDR3 extends over 14 amino acids. CDR3 sequence reads: CNVDGTGNTGELFF. The CDR3 DNA sequence: TGCAACGTTGACGGGACAGGGAACACCGGGGAGCTGTTTTTT.

The rearrangement joins TRBV5-1 to TRBJ2-5, with 8 positions matching TRBD2. The CDR3 is made up of 14 amino acids. CDR1 SGHRS and CDR2 YFSETQ come from the germline V gene. After removal of 4 bases from V and 5 bases from J, the junction contained 7 bases not matched to a gene. CDR3 in amino acids: CASSPGSGGETQYF. DNA of the CDR3: TGCGCCAGCAGCCCTGGGTCGGGAGGGGAGACCCAGTACTTC. Full variable domain (remainder filled in from reference TRBV5-1 and TRBJ2-5): KAGVTQTPRYLIKTRGQQVTLSCSPISGHRSVSWYQQTPGQGLQFLFEYFSETQRNKGNFPGRFSGRQFSNSRSEMNVSTLELGDSALYLCASSPGSGGETQYFGPGTRLLVL.

V usage is TRBV20-1 and J usage is TRBJ2-3; maybe TRBD2 (5 bases). The germline V and J ends were trimmed by 6 bases and 0 bases, with 13 bases remaining between them. Germline loops: CDR1 DFQATT, CDR2 SNEGSKA (reference sequence). This CDR3 is built from 14 residues. Here the CDR3 DNA reads TGCAGTGCCCCCAAGGGAGTCAGCACAGATACGCAGTATTTT. Amino acid sequence: CSAPKGVSTDTQYF.

A remark on this clonotype: Sequence at one end of the junction differs from germline and may be a read error. CDR3 DNA: TGCACCAGCAGCCAAGATGGACGGACCACCGGGGAGCTGTTTTTT. Translating gives CTSSQDGRTTGELFF. The rearrangement links TRBV4-3 to TRBJ2-2; no reliable D call. This CDR3 is 15 amino acids long. The germline CDR1 and CDR2 sequences are LGHNA and YSLEER.

The CDR3 here is CASSPTRDVEFF. For the CDR3, the DNA is TGTGCCAGCAGTCCTACCCGCGATGTGGAGTTCTTC. The chain employs TRBV12-3 or TRBV12-4 and TRBJ2-1, with no clear D. This CDR3 spans 12 amino acids. V was shortened by 5 bases and J by 14 bases, with 16 bases between the two germline ends.

The table lists this clonotype with a few counts. The rearrangement uses TRBV28 and TRBJ2-5, with D unresolved. The CDR3 extends over 11 amino acids. Germline lookup yields CDR1 MDHEN and CDR2 SYDVKM. Trimming took 10 bases from V and 5 from J, leaving 11 bases between them. The CDR3 DNA follows: TGTGCCACGTGGCAGGATGAGACCCAGTACTTC. Its protein product is CATWQDETQYF.

Only a few counts were recorded for this clonotype. V and J are TRBV4-1 and TRBJ1-2; D not certain. CDR1 is MGHRA, CDR2 YSYEKL, per germline. The V gene lost 0 bases and the J gene lost 8 bases, with 16 bases spanning the gap. The CDR3 extends over 15 amino acids. The CDR3 loop reads CASSQETGLSKGYTF. CDR3 sequence (DNA): TGCGCCAGCAGCCAAGAAACGGGCCTCTCGAAAGGCTACACCTTC.

The rearrangement links TRBV4-3 to TRBJ2-5; TRBD1 or TRBD2 may be the D gene (6 bases each). Germline V gene lookup returns CDR1 LGHNA and CDR2 YSLEER. V gave up 0 bases and J gave up 4 bases, with 15 bases separating them. The CDR3 totals 16 residues. CDR3 DNA: TGCGCCAGCAGCCAAGATTTCGGGGGCGGAGTAGAGACCCAGTACTTC. Its protein is CASSQDFGGGVETQYF.

The V call is TRBV5-5, the J call TRBJ2-5; D uncertain. Germline CDR1 reads SGHKS; CDR2 reads YYEKEE (reference sequence). This CDR3 region has 17 residues. V gave up 1 base and J gave up 2 bases, with 18 bases separating them. The CDR3 DNA follows: TGTGCCAGCAGCTTGATGTCCCGGCTCCTTAATCAAGAGACCCAGTACTTC. It yields the protein CASSLMSRLLNQETQYF.

Comment on this clonotype: Compared with germline, one end of the junction differs, possibly owing to a read error. This sequence joins TRBV6-1 and TRBJ1-5; 7 positions match TRBD1. From germline, CDR1 is MNHNS and CDR2 SASEGT. CDR3 length: 15 residues. The CDR3 sequence is CTSSVRPGGDQPQHF. CDR3 nucleotides: TGTACCAGCAGTGTCCGCCCAGGGGGGGATCAGCCCCAGCATTTT.

In its sample, this clonotype was seen a few times. The genes are TRBV20-1 and TRBJ2-5, with D hard to call. Germline CDR1 is DFQATT and CDR2 is SNEGSKA (reference sequence). This CDR3 spans 15 amino acids. V dropped 3 bases and J dropped 3 bases, with 17 bases sitting between them. The CDR3 sequence is CSASRILGREETQYF. The CDR3 nucleotides read TGCAGTGCTAGTAGGATCTTGGGCAGAGAAGAGACCCAGTACTTC.

This clonotype was counted once. V usage is TRBV20-1 and J usage is TRBJ2-4, with D perhaps matching TRBD1 (6 bases). Germline loops: CDR1 DFQATT, CDR2 SNEGSKA (reference sequence). The length of the CDR3 is 13 residues. CDR3 amino acids: CSAPEQGAHSQYF. The CDR3 coding sequence is TGCAGCGCGCCGGAACAGGGTGCGCACAGTCAGTACTTC.

The rearrangement joins TRBV19 to TRBJ1-2; the match to TRBD1 covers 7 bases. The CDR3 is made up of 15 amino acids. J lost 7 bases, V lost 5 bases, and 13 bases had no gene match. Germline CDR1 reads LNHDA; CDR2 reads SQIVND (reference sequence). The CDR3 sequence is CASSQDRDSSVGYTF. The CDR3 DNA follows: TGTGCCAGTAGTCAAGACCGGGACAGCTCAGTTGGCTACACCTTC.

The chain is built from TRBV28 and TRBJ2-7; D might be TRBD1 (7 bases). The V end was cut by 8 bases, the J end by 5 bases, with 19 bases between. This CDR3 is built from 14 residues. The germline V gene has CDR1 MDHEN and CDR2 SYDVKM. As DNA, the CDR3 is TGTGCCAGCCGATCCGGAGGGGGCGTCCACGAGCAGTACTTC. This codes for CASRSGGGVHEQYF.

V gene TRBV7-2 combines with J gene TRBJ1-4; TRBD1 agrees at 8 bases. The CDR3 consists of 14 residues. Per the germline V gene, CDR1 is SGHTA and CDR2 is FQGNSA. J was trimmed by 8 bases and V by 5 bases; bases with no gene match: 7. The CDR3 sequence: CASSQDRVREKLFF. CDR3 coding DNA: TGTGCCAGCAGCCAGGACAGGGTTCGAGAAAAACTGTTTTTT.

Only a few counts were recorded for this clonotype. This rearrangement joins TRBV7-2 to TRBJ2-4; a weak D match, TRBD2 (5 bases). TRBJ2-7 matches the DNA end more closely, so the J call is doubtful. The CDR3 is made up of 16 amino acids. Germline V gives CDR1 SGHTA, CDR2 FQGNSA. CDR3 nucleotide sequence: TGTGCCAGCAGCTTAGATGCGGGCGGAACGGCCTACGAGCAGTACTTC. Translating gives CASSLDAGGTAYEQYF.

This clonotype was detected ten times or more. This chain uses TRBV29-1 with TRBJ2-4, with D unclear. The V end lost 7 bases, the J end lost 8 bases, and 6 bases lay between the germline ends. Looked up from germline, CDR1 is SQVTM and CDR2 is ANQGSEA. The CDR3 consists of 9 residues. The CDR3 reads CSGCDIQYF. In DNA form, the CDR3 reads TGCAGCGGGTGTGACATTCAGTACTTC.

J is TRBJ2-5 and V is TRBV5-1; D unclear. Germline CDR1 is SGHRS and CDR2 is YFSETQ. The CDR3 consists of 12 residues. V lost 4 bases and J lost 11, with 15 bases in between. The CDR3 protein is CASSIETFEQYF. CDR3 DNA: TGCGCCAGCAGCATAGAGACATTTGAGCAGTACTTC. Supplemented by reference TRBV5-1 and TRBJ2-5, the full variable domain reads KAGVTQTPRYLIKTRGQQVTLSCSPISGHRSVSWYQQTPGQGLQFLFEYFSETQRNKGNFPGRFSGRQFSNSRSEMNVSTLELGDSALYLCASSIETFEQYFGPGTRLLVL.

In its sample, this clonotype was seen a few times. The chain combines TRBV2 with TRBJ2-1; no clear D gene. The ends were cut back, 9 bases at V and 0 bases at J, with 15 bases in the middle. Germline V gene lookup returns CDR1 SNHLY and CDR2 FYNNEI. The CDR3 is 15 amino acids. The CDR3 bases are TGTGCCAGTACCCTAATCCCGAGCTCCTACAATGAGCAGTTCTTC. Encoded protein: CASTLIPSSYNEQFF.

This clonotype was seen more than once but under ten times. This chain links TRBV29-1 with TRBJ2-7; D not resolved. Per the germline V gene, CDR1 is SQVTM and CDR2 is ANQGSEA. This CDR3 is 13 amino acids long. V was trimmed by 4 bases and J by 2 bases, leaving 12 bases between them. The CDR3 DNA reads as TGCAGCGTTGTCGGTACTTCAACCTACGAGCAGTACTTC. Its protein product is CSVVGTSTYEQYF.

The genes are TRBV10-1 and TRBJ2-1; no definite D call. V was clipped by 4 bases and J by 5 bases, with 12 bases between them. The CDR3 length is 14 residues. Germline assignment: CDR1 WNHNN and CDR2 SYGVQD (reference sequence). The CDR3 spells CASSVFRSNNEQFF. CDR3 bases: TGCGCCAGCAGTGTCTTTCGATCAAACAATGAGCAGTTCTTC.

The chain recombines TRBV4-1 with TRBJ2-1; 8 bases line up with TRBD2. The CDR3 loop spans 17 amino acids. Looked up from germline, CDR1 is MGHRA and CDR2 is YSYEKL. J was trimmed by 7 bases and V by 4 bases; bases with no gene match: 15. The DNA for the CDR3 is TGCGCCAGCAGCCTTCACCCTAGCGGGTCCGTAGGAAATGAGCAGTTCTTC. This translates into CASSLHPSGSVGNEQFF.

This chain links TRBV7-9 with TRBJ2-7; 10 positions agree with TRBD1. Germline values: CDR1 SEHNR, CDR2 FQNEAQ (reference sequence). The length of the CDR3 is 18 residues. V lost 5 bases to trimming and J lost 6 bases; unmatched junction nucleotides: 19. CDR3 nucleotide sequence: TGTGCCAGCAGCCCAAGGGACAGGGGACCCTCTGGGGATGTCGAGCAGTACTTC. Translation gives CASSPRDRGPSGDVEQYF.